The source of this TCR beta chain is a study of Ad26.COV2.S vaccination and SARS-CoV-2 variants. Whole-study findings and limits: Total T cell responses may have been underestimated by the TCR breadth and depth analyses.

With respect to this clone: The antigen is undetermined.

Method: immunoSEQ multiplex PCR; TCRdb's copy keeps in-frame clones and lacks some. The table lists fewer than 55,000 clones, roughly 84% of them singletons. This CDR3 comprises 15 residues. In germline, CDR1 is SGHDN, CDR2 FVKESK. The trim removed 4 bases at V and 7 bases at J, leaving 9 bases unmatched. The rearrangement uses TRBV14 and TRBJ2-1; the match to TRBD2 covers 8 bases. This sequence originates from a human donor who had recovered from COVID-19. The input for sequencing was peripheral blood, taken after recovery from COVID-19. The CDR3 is CASSRLSGGRNEQFF. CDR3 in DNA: TGTGCCAGCAGCCGTTTGAGCGGGGGCAGGAATGAGCAGTTCTTC.